This TCR beta chain emerged from a study of blood T cell repertoires in COVID-19. Study-wide background: From T cells, B-cell-depleted T cells, or PBMCs came the material, which was cDNA or gDNA.

Germline V gives CDR1 MGHDK, CDR2 SYGVNS. The germline V and J ends were trimmed by 7 bases and 6 bases, with 18 bases remaining between them. The CDR3 length is 14 residues. Authors' analysis steps: Reference gene primer amplification gave estimated nucleated cell counts. Sequenced by immunoSEQ multiplex PCR; TCRdb stores in-frame clones only, minus some. That table is the source of V, J and clone size, and D and trimming were worked out from the DNA. In the table there are a few hundred thousand clones, around 92% of which are singletons. Followed over time, Seattle patients had been enrolled while infection was active.

This TCR was recovered from a young woman with COVID-19, enrolled during active disease. The material sequenced was peripheral blood. The V and J genes are TRBV25-1 and TRBJ1-2; possibly TRBD1 for D (5 bases). The CDR3 sequence is CASTPLGGGDGYTF. In DNA, the CDR3 is TGTGCCAGCACTCCCCTGGGTGGGGGGGATGGCTACACCTTC.